The rows below give T cell receptor beta chains drawn from one sample of a study of blood T cells in healthy people across ages. TCRdb analysed the 5' RACE reads with MiXCR anew, one entry per CDR3 protein. The repertoire includes about 1,400,000 distinct CDR3 sequences, 42% of them detected once, and roughly 7.7% sits in the top ten. Sequenced material: blood. These receptors originate from a woman aged 18 to 35 in good health. Each CDR3 is given with its conserved first and last residue. Fields, in order: clone size, J gene, V gene, CDR3 length, D gene, CDR3 DNA, CDR3 protein. D genes are given only for firm matches. Rows may omit the clone size; those that give it use once, few, many or a size class.

size: NA; J: TRBJ2-1; V: TRBV7-3; length: 13; D: NA; DNA: TGTGCCAGCAGCTCCACGGTGCCTGGTGAGCAGTTCTTC; CDR3: CASSSTVPGEQFF
size: NA; J: TRBJ1-5; V: TRBV27; length: 13; D: NA; DNA: TGTGCCAGCACCGAGGACAGCAATCAGCCCCAGCATTTT; CDR3: CASTEDSNQPQHF
size: NA; J: TRBJ2-1; V: TRBV4-2; length: 14; D: TRBD2; DNA: TGTGCCAGCAGCCCAAGGGGGACTAGCAATGAGCAGTTCTTC; CDR3: CASSPRGTSNEQFF
size: many; J: TRBJ2-5; V: TRBV11-2; length: 18; D: TRBD2; DNA: TGTGCCAGCAGCTTAAATCCGACTAGCGGGAGGCGGAGGGAGACCCAGTACTTC; CDR3: CASSLNPTSGRRRETQYF
size: NA; J: TRBJ2-6; V: TRBV3-1; length: 16; D: NA; DNA: TGTGCCAGCAGCCAAGATAGGGCCTCTGGGGCCAACGTCCTGACTTTC; CDR3: CASSQDRASGANVLTF
size: NA; J: TRBJ2-7; V: TRBV24-1; length: 13; D: TRBD2; DNA: TGTGCCACCAGTGATCCATTGACTAGCGAACAGTACTTC; CDR3: CATSDPLTSEQYF
size: NA; J: TRBJ2-7; V: TRBV20-1; length: 13; D: NA; DNA: TGCAGTGCCAGGGGCATAGCAGCCTACGAGCAGTACTTC; CDR3: CSARGIAAYEQYF
size: NA; J: TRBJ1-2; V: TRBV3-1; length: 15; D: TRBD1; DNA: TGTGCCAGCAGCCAAGAGGCGGGACAGCGCTTGGGCTACACCTTC; CDR3: CASSQEAGQRLGYTF
size: once; J: TRBJ2-1; V: TRBV27; length: 13; D: NA; DNA: TGTGCCAGCAGTGTTTTCTCCTACAATGAGCAGTTCTTC; CDR3: CASSVFSYNEQFF
size: NA; J: TRBJ1-4; V: TRBV9; length: 15; D: NA; DNA: TGTGCCAGCAGCACCGAGGGGGGTAACGGCGAAAAACTGTTTTTT; CDR3: CASSTEGGNGEKLFF
size: NA; J: TRBJ2-7; V: TRBV7-9; length: 16; D: TRBD2; DNA: TGTGCCAGCAGCTTACAGGCTAGCGGGAGGGTCCGCGAGCAGTACTTC; CDR3: CASSLQASGRVREQYF
size: NA; J: TRBJ2-5; V: TRBV14; length: 13; D: NA; DNA: TGTGCCAGCAGCCAAGGGGCGGGAGAGACCCAGTACTTC; CDR3: CASSQGAGETQYF
size: NA; J: TRBJ2-5; V: TRBV30; length: 13; D: NA; DNA: TGTGCCTGGAGCGGCCAAGGGGGACCTGAGCAGTACTTC; CDR3: CAWSGQGGPEQYF
size: NA; J: TRBJ2-1; V: TRBV6-1; length: 14; D: NA; DNA: TGTGCCAGCAGTGAAGCAGGCGTCATGGGTGAGCAGTTCTTC; CDR3: CASSEAGVMGEQFF
size: NA; J: TRBJ2-1; V: TRBV18; length: 15; D: TRBD1; DNA: TGTGCCAGCTCAGCCCCCCGGACAGGATACAATGAGCAGTTCTTC; CDR3: CASSAPRTGYNEQFF
size: NA; J: TRBJ2-3; V: TRBV10-3; length: 17; D: TRBD2; DNA: TGTGCCATCAGTGAAGGGACTAGCGGGAGAAACACAGATACGCAGTATTTT; CDR3: CAISEGTSGRNTDTQYF
size: NA; J: TRBJ1-1; V: TRBV15; length: 15; D: NA; DNA: TGTGCCACCAGCAGAGATCGGTCAGCGAACACTGAAGCTTTCTTT; CDR3: CATSRDRSANTEAFF
size: few; J: TRBJ2-3; V: TRBV6-1; length: 16; D: TRBD2; DNA: TGTGCCAGCAGCTCGCCAGCGGGGGGGCCGACAGATACGCAGTATTTT; CDR3: CASSSPAGGPTDTQYF
size: few; J: TRBJ2-1; V: TRBV4-1; length: 16; D: NA; DNA: TGCGCCAGCAGCACCTTAGCGGAGAGGGGCTACAATGAGCAGTTCTTC; CDR3: CASSTLAERGYNEQFF
size: NA; J: TRBJ2-7; V: TRBV20-1; length: 15; D: TRBD1; DNA: TGCAGTGCTGGGGTCGCCGGGACAGGGTTCTACGAGCAGTACTTC; CDR3: CSAGVAGTGFYEQYF
size: few; J: TRBJ2-1; V: TRBV5-6; length: 16; D: NA; DNA: TGTGCCAGCAGCTTGTGGTCCCTAGCACCGTACAATGAGCAGTTCTTC; CDR3: CASSLWSLAPYNEQFF
size: NA; J: TRBJ2-1; V: TRBV12-3/TRBV12-4; length: 15; D: NA; DNA: TGTGCCAGCAGTCGGTGGCAGGGGGGCTACAATGAGCAGTTCTTC; CDR3: CASSRWQGGYNEQFF
size: once; J: TRBJ1-1; V: TRBV6-1; length: 15; D: NA; DNA: TGTGCCAGCAGGAAGGGGGGCAGGGAGAACACTGAAGCTTTCTTT; CDR3: CASRKGGRENTEAFF
size: NA; J: TRBJ1-1; V: TRBV6-2/TRBV6-3; length: 12; D: NA; DNA: TGTGCCAGCAGTGAGGACCCCCTGGGTGCTTTCTTT; CDR3: CASSEDPLGAFF
size: NA; J: TRBJ2-3; V: TRBV11-2; length: 13; D: NA; DNA: TGTGCCAGCAGCTACTTCACCACAGATACGCAGTATTTT; CDR3: CASSYFTTDTQYF
size: NA; J: TRBJ1-5; V: TRBV27; length: 16; D: TRBD1; DNA: TGTGCCAGCAGATCCCTCGGGACAGGGTCCAATCAGCCCCAGCATTTT; CDR3: CASRSLGTGSNQPQHF
size: many; J: TRBJ2-1; V: TRBV20-1; length: 14; D: TRBD2; DNA: TGCAGTGCCGCTCCCAACGGACTAGCGCGTGAGCAGTTCTTC; CDR3: CSAAPNGLAREQFF
size: NA; J: TRBJ2-5; V: TRBV12-3/TRBV12-4; length: 14; D: TRBD2; DNA: TGTGCCAGCGGAATAGCGGGAGTGTACTATGAGCAGTACTTC; CDR3: CASGIAGVYYEQYF
size: NA; J: TRBJ2-7; V: TRBV4-1; length: 15; D: NA; DNA: TGCGCCAGCCTTCCGACAGAGGACGGCTCCTACGAGCAGTACTTC; CDR3: CASLPTEDGSYEQYF
size: NA; J: TRBJ2-3; V: TRBV29-1; length: 13; D: NA; DNA: TGCAGCGGGAGGGTGGGAGCCGGAGATACGCAGTATTTT; CDR3: CSGRVGAGDTQYF
size: few; J: TRBJ2-3; V: TRBV4-1; length: 17; D: NA; DNA: TGCGCCAGCAGCCAAGATCATAATAGGGACTTCTCAGATACGCAGTATTTT; CDR3: CASSQDHNRDFSDTQYF
size: NA; J: TRBJ1-2; V: TRBV12-3/TRBV12-4; length: 13; D: TRBD1; DNA: TGTGCCAGCAGACCTACAGGGGCGGGGGGCTACACCTTC; CDR3: CASRPTGAGGYTF
size: few; J: TRBJ2-3; V: TRBV9; length: 13; D: NA; DNA: TGTGCCAGCAGCGAGGGACCGGTAGATACGCAGTATTTT; CDR3: CASSEGPVDTQYF
size: few; J: TRBJ1-4; V: TRBV6-6; length: 16; D: NA; DNA: TGTGCCAGCAGTTTTACCACCGGCCCAACTAATGAAAAACTGTTTTTT; CDR3: CASSFTTGPTNEKLFF
size: NA; J: TRBJ1-2; V: TRBV5-6; length: 14; D: TRBD1; DNA: TGTGCCAGCAGCTTCGCTGACAGGGGCTATGGCTACACCTTC; CDR3: CASSFADRGYGYTF
size: few; J: TRBJ2-7; V: TRBV20-1; length: 14; D: TRBD1; DNA: TGCAGTGCTCCCGGGCCAGGGGGCTCATACGAGCAGTACTTC; CDR3: CSAPGPGGSYEQYF
size: once; J: TRBJ2-3; V: TRBV12-3/TRBV12-4; length: 13; D: NA; DNA: TGTGCCAGCAGAGCGGATCTCCCAGATACGCAGTATTTT; CDR3: CASRADLPDTQYF
size: NA; J: TRBJ2-3; V: TRBV20-1; length: 14; D: TRBD1; DNA: TGCAGTGCACATCAGGGGGTCTCAGTGGATACGCAGTATTTT; CDR3: CSAHQGVSVDTQYF
size: NA; J: TRBJ2-1; V: TRBV10-3; length: 16; D: NA; DNA: TGTGCCATCAGTGAGATGGTAGCTGGTGCCTACAATGAGCAGTTCTTC; CDR3: CAISEMVAGAYNEQFF